The 20 T cell receptor beta chains below were found in one sample sequenced in a study of blood T cell repertoires in COVID-19. TCRdb's copy holds only in-frame clones and misses some; the assay was immunoSEQ multiplex PCR. The sample has some 150,000 clones; roughly 79% are singletons. The sample taken for sequencing was peripheral blood. These receptors were collected from a human donor with acute or convalescent COVID-19. The donor label of this sample is uncertain.

CDR3 in DNA: TGCGCCAGCAGCCCGATAGCGGGGGGCACCGGGGAGCTGTTTTTT. Encoded protein: CASSPIAGGTGELFF. The chain recombines TRBV5-1 with TRBJ2-2; the match to TRBD2 covers 10 bases. From germline, CDR1 is SGHRS and CDR2 YFSETQ. The CDR3 spans 15 residues. V gave up 4 bases and J gave up 4 bases; unmatched junction bases: 4.

This clone was detected only a few times. The rearrangement uses TRBV19 and TRBJ1-5, with 7 bases lining up with TRBD1. Per germline, CDR1 LNHDA and CDR2 SQIVND (reference sequence). Losses at the gene ends were 6 bases for V and 3 bases for J; bases not matched to a gene: 8. CDR3 length equals 15 residues. The CDR3 nucleotides read TGTGCCAGTAGAGAATCCGGGACAGTCAATCAGCCCCAGCATTTT. It translates to CASRESGTVNQPQHF.

The rearrangement links TRBV6-6 to TRBJ1-5, with a possible D match to TRBD1 (5 bases). Trimming pared 8 bases from V and 7 bases from J, leaving 15 bases between. The CDR3 length is 13 residues. Germline CDR1 and CDR2: MNHNY and SVGAGI (reference sequence). This CDR3 is CASSWTTGQPQHF. In DNA, the CDR3 is TGTGCCAGCTCCTGGACAACAGGCCAGCCCCAGCATTTT.

V usage is TRBV6-1 and J usage is TRBJ2-1; D remains unclear. The CDR3 contains 16 residues. The germline CDR1 and CDR2 sequences are MNHNS and SASEGT. Trimming removed 6 bases from V and 4 bases from J, with 19 bases in between. The CDR3 bases are TGTGCCAGCAGGGAACCCACGGCGGCGAAGTACAATGAGCAGTTCTTC. This translates into CASREPTAAKYNEQFF.

The chain employs TRBV29-1 and TRBJ2-2; 7 bases match TRBD1. This CDR3 spans 13 amino acids. Germline CDR1 and CDR2: SQVTM and ANQGSEA. V was clipped by 4 bases and J by 7 bases; unmatched bases: 6. CDR3 region: CSVGQGYRGELFF. The CDR3 DNA sequence: TGCAGCGTTGGACAGGGCTATCGCGGGGAGCTGTTTTTT.

V and J are TRBV10-3 and TRBJ2-3; the D is unclear. The length of the CDR3 is 14 residues. Deletions cut 3 bases from V and 3 bases from J, with 10 bases between. The germline CDR1 and CDR2 sequences are ENHRY and SYGVKD. The CDR3 sequence is CAISDTVDTDTQYF. The CDR3 DNA is TGTGCCATCAGTGACACAGTAGATACAGATACGCAGTATTTT.

The chain uses TRBV10-1 and TRBJ1-1; D uncertain. This CDR3 spans 14 amino acids. The V end was cut by 0 bases, the J end by 4 bases, with 9 bases between. Germline V CDR1 and CDR2: WNHNN, SYGVQD (reference sequence). The CDR3 DNA follows: TGCGCCAGCAGTGAGTCGAGGGTGGGCACTGAAGCTTTCTTT. This gives the protein CASSESRVGTEAFF.

This clone was detected once. The gene calls are TRBV7-9 and TRBJ1-1; D ambiguous. V lost 1 base and J 7 bases, leaving 10 bases between the germline ends. Germline CDR1 SEHNR, CDR2 FQNEAQ (reference sequence). The CDR3 is 13 residues long. The CDR3 region has the DNA TGTGCCAGCAGCTTAGACGGTCCCAATGAAGCTTTCTTT. This translates into CASSLDGPNEAFF.

The chain links TRBV18 to TRBJ1-3; weak D call: TRBD1 (5 bases). Deletions cut 0 bases from V and 0 bases from J, with 9 bases between. Germline assignment: CDR1 KGHSH and CDR2 LQKENI. This CDR3 contains 16 residues. CDR3 nucleotide sequence: TGTGCCAGCTCACCACCGGGGGGGAGCTCTGGAAACACCATATATTTT. It yields the protein CASSPPGGSSGNTIYF.

The V and J genes are TRBV6-5 and TRBJ1-2, with D possibly being TRBD1 (5 bases). The CDR3 is 14 residues long. Deletions cut 5 bases from V and 4 bases from J, with 14 bases between. CDR1 MNHEY and CDR2 SVGAGI come from the germline V gene. CDR3 nucleotides: TGTGCCAGCAGTCCCTCGGGACTGATCTATGGCTACACCTTC. Amino acids: CASSPSGLIYGYTF.

The chain combines TRBV5-1 with TRBJ1-4; weak D call: TRBD1 (6 bases). V lost 0 bases and J lost 8, with 14 bases in between. This CDR3 comprises 15 residues. Germline V gene data show CDR1 as SGHRS and CDR2 as YFSETQ. CDR3 in DNA: TGCGCCAGCAGCTTGGGTACGGGGGGCAGCGAAAAACTGTTTTTT. This codes for CASSLGTGGSEKLFF. The full variable domain, in which reference TRBV5-1 and TRBJ1-4 provide the parts outside the CDR3, is KAGVTQTPRYLIKTRGQQVTLSCSPISGHRSVSWYQQTPGQGLQFLFEYFSETQRNKGNFPGRFSGRQFSNSRSEMNVSTLELGDSALYLCASSLGTGGSEKLFFGSGTQLSVL.

The count of this clone is one. The chain carries TRBV27 and TRBJ1-1, with a tentative D call TRBD1 (6 bases). Trimming took off 8 bases at V and 5 bases at J, with 12 bases between the two ends. There are 12 residues in the CDR3. Germline V lookup: CDR1 MNHEY, CDR2 SMNVEV (reference sequence). In DNA, the CDR3 is TGTGCCAGCCGAGAACAGGGAACTGAAGCTTTCTTT. Its protein product is CASREQGTEAFF.

The chain combines TRBV7-2 with TRBJ2-4; a weak D match, TRBD1 (6 bases). The CDR3 has 15 amino acids. Trimming stripped 3 bases from V and 4 bases from J, with 13 bases between. Per germline, CDR1 SGHTA and CDR2 FQGNSA. CDR3 sequence reads: CASSFMDRLKNIQYF. The CDR3 nucleotides read TGTGCCAGCAGCTTTATGGACAGACTGAAAAACATTCAGTACTTC.

This clone was seen more than once but under ten times. This chain connects TRBV10-3 to TRBJ2-3; TRBD1 is a possible D gene (5 bases). CDR3 length: 14 amino acids. The V end was cut by 5 bases, the J end by 0 bases, with 9 bases between. Germline V gives CDR1 ENHRY, CDR2 SYGVKD. CDR3 in amino acids: CAISRQTSTDTQYF. The CDR3 coding sequence is TGTGCCATCAGTCGACAGACTAGCACAGATACGCAGTATTTT.

The CDR3 reads CATRGAGEGPQHF. The CDR3 DNA reads as TGTGCCACCCGGGGGGCTGGCGAGGGGCCCCAGCATTTT. The rearrangement joins TRBV27 to TRBJ1-5; D perhaps matches TRBD1 (6 bases). The CDR3 has 13 amino acids. Germline CDR1 MNHEY, CDR2 SMNVEV (reference sequence). Trimming pared 10 bases from V and 9 bases from J, leaving 19 bases between.

The V call is TRBV20-1, the J call TRBJ2-7; 9 bases are a match to TRBD2. The V and J ends lost 3 bases and 2 bases, in that order; junction bases with no gene match: 5. Per germline, CDR1 DFQATT and CDR2 SNEGSKA (reference sequence). The CDR3 extends over 14 amino acids. The CDR3 reads CSASLAGSTYEQYV. The CDR3 nucleotides are TGCAGTGCTAGTCTAGCGGGGTCGACCTACGAGCAGTACGTC.

This clone has a single count. The chain has TRBV2 and TRBJ2-1; 7 bases are shared with TRBD1. This CDR3 has 12 amino acids. Germline loops: CDR1 SNHLY, CDR2 FYNNEI. V gave up 5 bases and J gave up 6 bases; unmatched junction bases: 1. The CDR3 spells CASSYRGNEQFF. The CDR3, as DNA: TGTGCCAGCAGTTACAGGGGCAATGAGCAGTTCTTC.

The J gene is TRBJ1-5, the V gene TRBV7-8; D possibly corresponds to TRBD1 (5 bases). Germline values: CDR1 SGHVS, CDR2 FQNEAQ. Trimming left V 3 bases short and J 2 bases short, with 8 bases between. This CDR3 spans 14 amino acids. This chain's CDR3 is CASSFDRGNQPQHF. CDR3 bases: TGTGCCAGCAGCTTTGACAGAGGCAATCAGCCCCAGCATTTT. Based on the CDR3 plus reference TRBV7-8 and TRBJ1-5, the full variable domain is GAGVSQSPRYKVAKRGQDVALRCDPISGHVSLFWYQQALGQGPEFLTYFQNEAQLDKSGLPSDRFFAERPEGSVSTLKIQRTQQEDSAVYLCASSFDRGNQPQHFGDGTRLSIL.

The V call is TRBV20-1, the J call TRBJ2-3; D not resolved. V was clipped by 5 bases and J by 6 bases, with 9 bases between them. CDR3 length: 11 amino acids. Germline CDR1 reads DFQATT; CDR2 reads SNEGSKA (reference sequence). CDR3 amino acids: CSAPTGDTQYF. DNA for the CDR3: TGCAGTGCTCCCACCGGGGATACGCAGTATTTT.

This clone was detected only a few times. This chain uses TRBV7-3 with TRBJ2-3; TRBD2 agrees at 11 bases. The V and J ends lost 3 bases and 4 bases, in that order; junction bases with no gene match: 9. The CDR3 extends over 17 amino acids. CDR1 and CDR2 (germline): SGHTA, FQGTGA. The CDR3 here is CASSFLPSGGRADTQYF. CDR3 bases: TGTGCCAGCAGCTTCCTTCCTAGCGGGGGGAGGGCAGATACGCAGTATTTT.